The text below deals with one T cell receptor (beta chain). Its target is unknown. A second about 7 to 11 cycle PCR used barcoded and J-beta primers. Via MiXCR, TCRdb re-called the 5' RACE reads, giving one row per CDR3 protein. The repertoire holds hundreds of thousands of distinct CDR3 sequences, with roughly 50% as singletons. This specimen comes from a study of blood T cells in healthy people across ages. This CDR3 spans 13 amino acids. V was pared by 10 bases and J by 5 bases, with 17 bases between. Overall study findings and caveats: TCR beta diversity was tightly associated with the proportion of naive T cells.

The rearrangement uses TRBV12-3 or TRBV12-4 and TRBJ2-5, with D hard to call. Sequencing used blood. The TCR originated in a man aged 40-55 years in good health. CDR3: CATQGPTKETQYF. Written as DNA, the CDR3 is TGTGCCACCCAAGGCCCCACGAAGGAGACCCAGTACTTC.